Listed below are T cell receptor beta chains from one sample, sequenced in a study of Graves' ophthalmopathy and Graves' hyperthyroidism. TCRdb called the multiplex PCR reads again in MiXCR, with one record for every CDR3 protein. The sample carries 200,000 to 250,000 distinct CDR3 sequences, roughly 21% recorded once. Sequenced input: peripheral blood. These receptors were taken from a woman aged 50 to 60 with Graves' ophthalmopathy. The CDR3 runs from the conserved cysteine through the conserved F or W. A D gene is named only where the DNA matches it firmly. Size tells how often a clone was seen (once, few, many) or the class of an expanded clone, and some rows leave it out.

D: -
V: TRBV4-1
size: many
J: TRBJ1-1
CDR3: CASSQVLDRQNTEAFF
DNA: TGCGCCAGCAGCCAAGTTCTTGACAGACAGAACACTGAAGCTTTCTTT

D: -
V: TRBV15
size: many
J: TRBJ2-6
CDR3: CATSAGGGLAGFSGANVLTF
DNA: TGTGCCACCAGCGCAGGGGGCGGGCTAGCGGGCTTCTCTGGGGCCAACGTCCTGACTTTC

D: -
V: TRBV2
size: many
J: TRBJ2-5
CDR3: CATRAQTQYF
DNA: TGTGCCACTCGGGCGCAGACCCAGTACTTC

D: -
V: TRBV12-3/TRBV12-4
size: -
J: TRBJ1-5
CDR3: CASSERGGGSPQHF
DNA: TGTGCCAGCAGTGAGCGGGGAGGGGGGTCGCCCCAGCATTTT

D: TRBD1
V: TRBV4-1
size: -
J: TRBJ1-6
CDR3: CASSWDRASPLHF
DNA: TGCGCCAGCAGCTGGGACAGGGCTTCACCCCTCCACTTT

D: TRBD1
V: TRBV5-1
size: many
J: TRBJ1-2
CDR3: CASSPGQANYGYTF
DNA: TGCGCCAGCAGCCCGGGACAGGCGAACTATGGCTACACCTTC

D: -
V: TRBV27
size: many
J: TRBJ1-1
CDR3: CATAGGVNTEAFF
DNA: TGTGCCACAGCCGGGGGCGTGAACACTGAAGCTTTCTTT

D: -
V: TRBV29-1
size: many
J: TRBJ2-7
CDR3: CSRGTEPYEQYF
DNA: TGCAGCCGCGGGACGGAACCCTACGAGCAGTACTTC

D: -
V: TRBV20-1
size: many
J: TRBJ1-6
CDR3: CSARGGYYNSPLHF
DNA: TGCAGTGCTAGAGGGGGATATTATAATTCACCCCTCCACTTT

D: -
V: TRBV29-1
size: many
J: TRBJ1-2
CDR3: CSVEVGGWGYTF
DNA: TGCAGCGTTGAAGTCGGCGGATGGGGCTACACCTTC

D: -
V: TRBV7-3
size: many
J: TRBJ1-6
CDR3: CASSLGGADNSPLHF
DNA: TGTGCCAGCAGCTTGGGGGGCGCAGATAATTCACCCCTCCACTTT

D: -
V: TRBV28
size: many
J: TRBJ1-2
CDR3: CASSLRAYGYTF
DNA: TGTGCCAGCAGTTTGAGGGCCTATGGCTACACCTTC

D: -
V: TRBV3-1
size: many
J: TRBJ2-7
CDR3: CASSQGDQQYF
DNA: TGTGCCAGCAGCCAAGGGGACCAGCAGTACTTC

D: -
V: TRBV30
size: -
J: TRBJ2-6
CDR3: CAWRVGGANVLTF
DNA: TGTGCCTGGAGAGTGGGGGGGGCCAACGTCCTGACTTTC

D: TRBD2
V: TRBV25-1
size: -
J: TRBJ2-5
CDR3: CARPRPGTTLQETQYF
DNA: TGTGCCAGACCTCGGCCCGGGACTACATTACAAGAGACCCAGTACTTC

D: TRBD2
V: TRBV7-3
size: many
J: TRBJ2-7
CDR3: CASSPFSGGLEQYF
DNA: TGTGCCAGCAGCCCTTTTAGCGGGGGGCTCGAGCAGTACTTC

D: -
V: TRBV7-2
size: many
J: TRBJ1-2
CDR3: CASSLERRSHGYTF
DNA: TGTGCCAGCAGCTTAGAGCGACGGTCCCATGGCTACACCTTC

D: -
V: TRBV24-1
size: many
J: TRBJ2-7
CDR3: CATADGSYEQYF
DNA: TGTGCCACCGCGGACGGCTCCTACGAGCAGTACTTC

D: TRBD1
V: TRBV6-1
size: many
J: TRBJ1-1
CDR3: CASSETGMNTEAFF
DNA: TGTGCCAGCAGTGAGACAGGGATGAACACTGAAGCTTTCTTT

D: -
V: TRBV12-3/TRBV12-4
size: many
J: TRBJ2-2
CDR3: CASSIPGPSNTGELFF
DNA: TGTGCCAGCAGTATTCCGGGACCGTCGAACACCGGGGAGCTGTTTTTT

D: -
V: TRBV11-1
size: many
J: TRBJ1-2
CDR3: CASTRTGGEDYGYTF
DNA: TGTGCCAGCACACGAACGGGCGGTGAAGACTATGGCTACACCTTC

D: -
V: TRBV18
size: many
J: TRBJ1-1
CDR3: CASSPPSRQRAFF
DNA: TGTGCCAGCTCACCTCCTTCCCGCCAGAGAGCTTTCTTT

D: TRBD2
V: TRBV6-1
size: many
J: TRBJ2-7
CDR3: CATRTGTSPYEQYF
DNA: TGTGCCACCAGAACCGGGACTAGTCCCTACGAGCAGTACTTC

D: -
V: TRBV20-1
size: many
J: TRBJ1-2
CDR3: CSARDSLRGTQHGYTF
DNA: TGCAGTGCTAGAGATAGCCTCCGTGGGACGCAGCATGGCTACACCTTC

D: -
V: TRBV5-1
size: many
J: TRBJ2-4
CDR3: CASSLGSERIAKNIQYF
DNA: TGCGCCAGCAGCTTAGGATCTGAGCGGATAGCCAAAAACATTCAGTACTTC

D: -
V: TRBV12-3/TRBV12-4
size: many
J: TRBJ1-6
CDR3: CASSGYSPLHF
DNA: TGTGCCAGCAGTGGGTATTCACCCCTCCACTTT

D: -
V: TRBV12-3/TRBV12-4
size: many
J: TRBJ1-2
CDR3: CTSSPSDRELYGYTF
DNA: TGTACCAGCAGTCCCTCGGACAGAGAACTCTATGGCTACACCTTC

D: -
V: TRBV6-1
size: many
J: TRBJ1-6
CDR3: CASTRDNSPLHF
DNA: TGTGCCAGCACCAGAGATAATTCACCCCTCCACTTT

D: -
V: TRBV27
size: -
J: TRBJ2-5
CDR3: CASCSGAAKGKTQYF
DNA: TGTGCCAGCTGTAGTGGGGCGGCGAAGGGGAAGACCCAGTACTTC

D: TRBD2
V: TRBV29-1
size: many
J: TRBJ2-7
CDR3: CSVGLAGGRASEQYF
DNA: TGCAGCGTCGGACTAGCGGGAGGAAGGGCTTCCGAGCAGTACTTC

D: -
V: TRBV6-2/TRBV6-3
size: many
J: TRBJ1-2
CDR3: CASRDSGRLGGYTF
DNA: TGTGCCAGCAGGGACTCGGGACGGCTTGGGGGCTACACCTTC

D: -
V: TRBV20-1
size: many
J: TRBJ2-7
CDR3: CSPRESALYEQYF
DNA: TGCAGTCCTAGGGAAAGCGCACTTTACGAGCAGTACTTC

D: TRBD2
V: TRBV20-1
size: many
J: TRBJ2-1
CDR3: CSAYPGTSGYNEQFF
DNA: TGCAGTGCGTACCCCGGGACTAGCGGTTACAATGAGCAGTTCTTC

D: -
V: TRBV24-1
size: many
J: TRBJ2-4
CDR3: CPKTNSYVAKNIQYF
DNA: TGTCCCAAAACCAACAGTTACGTAGCCAAAAACATTCAGTACTTC

D: -
V: TRBV12-5
size: few
J: TRBJ2-5
CDR3: CASGRDSSETQYF
DNA: TGTGCTAGTGGCCGCGACAGCTCAGAGACCCAGTACTTC

D: -
V: TRBV20-1
size: -
J: TRBJ1-5
CDR3: CSARAGREVGQPQHF
DNA: TGCAGTGCTAGAGCTGGCAGGGAGGTTGGTCAGCCCCAGCATTTT

D: TRBD1
V: TRBV29-1
size: -
J: TRBJ2-7
CDR3: CSVWTGVAYEQYF
DNA: TGCAGCGTCTGGACAGGGGTGGCCTACGAGCAGTACTTC

D: -
V: TRBV10-3
size: many
J: TRBJ2-5
CDR3: CAISEPEDSLQETQYF
DNA: TGTGCCATCAGTGAGCCGGAAGATTCCCTCCAAGAGACCCAGTACTTC